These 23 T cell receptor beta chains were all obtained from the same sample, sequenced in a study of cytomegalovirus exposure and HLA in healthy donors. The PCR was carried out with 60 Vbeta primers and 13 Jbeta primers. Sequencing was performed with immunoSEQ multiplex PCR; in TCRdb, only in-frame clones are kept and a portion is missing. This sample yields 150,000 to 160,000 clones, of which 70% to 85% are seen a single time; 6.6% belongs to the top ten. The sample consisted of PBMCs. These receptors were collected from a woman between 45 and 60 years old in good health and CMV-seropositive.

In DNA, the CDR3 is TGCGCCAGCAGCTTGAGGGCTAGCGGGACCTACGAGCAGTACTTC. Protein product: CASSLRASGTYEQYF. The chain links TRBV5-1 to TRBJ2-7, with 9 bases aligning to TRBD2. The CDR3 extends over 15 amino acids. Germline V gives CDR1 SGHRS, CDR2 YFSETQ. Germline trimming cut 1 base from V and 2 bases from J; bases unmatched to any gene: 4.

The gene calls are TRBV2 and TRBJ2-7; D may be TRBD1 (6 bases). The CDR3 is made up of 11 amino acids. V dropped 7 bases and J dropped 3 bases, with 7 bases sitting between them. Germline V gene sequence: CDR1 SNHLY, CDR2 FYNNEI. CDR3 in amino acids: CASKGDYEQYF. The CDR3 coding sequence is TGTGCCAGCAAGGGGGACTACGAGCAGTACTTC.

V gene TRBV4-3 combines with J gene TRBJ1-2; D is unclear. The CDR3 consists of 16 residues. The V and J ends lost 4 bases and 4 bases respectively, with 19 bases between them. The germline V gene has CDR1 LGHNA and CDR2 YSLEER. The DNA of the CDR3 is TGCGCCAGCAGCCCGAACGCGGGAGTAGTGTTCTATGGCTACACCTTC. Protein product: CASSPNAGVVFYGYTF.

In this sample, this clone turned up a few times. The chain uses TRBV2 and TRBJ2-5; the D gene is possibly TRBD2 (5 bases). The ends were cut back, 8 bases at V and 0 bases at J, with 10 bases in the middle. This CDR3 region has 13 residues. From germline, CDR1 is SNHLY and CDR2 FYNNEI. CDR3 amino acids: CASQREYQETQYF. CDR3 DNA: TGTGCCAGCCAAAGGGAGTACCAAGAGACCCAGTACTTC.

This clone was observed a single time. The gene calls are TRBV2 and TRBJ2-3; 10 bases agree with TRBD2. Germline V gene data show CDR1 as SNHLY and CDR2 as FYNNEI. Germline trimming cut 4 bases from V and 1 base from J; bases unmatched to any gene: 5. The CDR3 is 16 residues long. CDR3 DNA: TGTGCCAGCAGTGGCGAGACTAGCGGGCGCACAGATACGCAGTATTTT. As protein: CASSGETSGRTDTQYF.

CDR3 residues: CASSPLAGGGEQFF. The CDR3 DNA reads TGCGCCAGCAGCCCCCTAGCGGGGGGGGGTGAGCAGTTCTTC. The chain recombines TRBV4-3 with TRBJ2-1, with 12 bases lining up with TRBD2. Germline V gene data show CDR1 as LGHNA and CDR2 as YSLEER. There are 14 residues in the CDR3. J was trimmed by 9 bases and V by 4 bases; bases with no gene match: 4.

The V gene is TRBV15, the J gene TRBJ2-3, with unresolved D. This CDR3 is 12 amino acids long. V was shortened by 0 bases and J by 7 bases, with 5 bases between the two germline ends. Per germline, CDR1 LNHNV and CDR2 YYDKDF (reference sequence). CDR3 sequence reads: CATSRDLYTQYF. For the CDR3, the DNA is TGTGCCACCAGCAGAGATCTATATACGCAGTATTTT.

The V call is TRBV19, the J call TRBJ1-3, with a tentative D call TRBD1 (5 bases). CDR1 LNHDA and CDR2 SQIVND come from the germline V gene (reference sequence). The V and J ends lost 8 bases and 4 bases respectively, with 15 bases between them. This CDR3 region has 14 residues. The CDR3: CASRGLLSGNTIYF. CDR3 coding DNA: TGTGCCAGTCGGGGACTACTTTCCGGAAACACCATATATTTT.

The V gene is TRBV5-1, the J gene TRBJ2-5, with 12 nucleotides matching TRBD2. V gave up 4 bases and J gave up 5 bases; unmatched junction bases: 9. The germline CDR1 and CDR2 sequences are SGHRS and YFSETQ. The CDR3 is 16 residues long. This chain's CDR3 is CASSPSGLAGRETQYF. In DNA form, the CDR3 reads TGCGCCAGCAGCCCTTCGGGACTAGCGGGCAGGGAGACCCAGTACTTC.

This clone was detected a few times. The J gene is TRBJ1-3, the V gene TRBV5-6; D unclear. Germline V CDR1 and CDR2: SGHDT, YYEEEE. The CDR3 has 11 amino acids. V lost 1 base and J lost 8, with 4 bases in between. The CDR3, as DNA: TGTGCCAGCAGCTTGACGGACACCATATATTTT. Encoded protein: CASSLTDTIYF.

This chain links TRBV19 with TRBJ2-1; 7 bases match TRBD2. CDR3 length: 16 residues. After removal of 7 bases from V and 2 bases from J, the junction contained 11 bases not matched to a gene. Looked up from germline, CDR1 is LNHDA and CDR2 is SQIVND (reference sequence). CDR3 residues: CASKGLAGRAYNEQFF. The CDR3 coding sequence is TGTGCCAGTAAAGGGTTGGCAGGGAGGGCCTACAATGAGCAGTTCTTC.

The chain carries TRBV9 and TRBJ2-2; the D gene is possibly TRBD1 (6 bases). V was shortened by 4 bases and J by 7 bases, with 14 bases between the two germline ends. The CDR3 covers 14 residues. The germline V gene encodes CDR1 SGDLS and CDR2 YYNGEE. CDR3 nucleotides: TGTGCCAGCAGCATGGACAGTGGGGGCGGGGAGCTGTTTTTT. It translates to CASSMDSGGGELFF.

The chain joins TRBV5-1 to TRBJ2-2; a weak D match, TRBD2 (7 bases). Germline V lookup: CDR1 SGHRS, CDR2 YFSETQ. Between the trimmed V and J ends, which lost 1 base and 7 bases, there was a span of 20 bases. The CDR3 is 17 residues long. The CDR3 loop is CASSLQVVGGQNGELFF. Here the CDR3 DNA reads TGCGCCAGCAGCTTGCAAGTGGTCGGGGGGCAGAACGGGGAGCTGTTTTTT. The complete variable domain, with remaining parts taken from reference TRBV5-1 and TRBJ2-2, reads KAGVTQTPRYLIKTRGQQVTLSCSPISGHRSVSWYQQTPGQGLQFLFEYFSETQRNKGNFPGRFSGRQFSNSRSEMNVSTLELGDSALYLCASSLQVVGGQNGELFFGEGSRLTVL.

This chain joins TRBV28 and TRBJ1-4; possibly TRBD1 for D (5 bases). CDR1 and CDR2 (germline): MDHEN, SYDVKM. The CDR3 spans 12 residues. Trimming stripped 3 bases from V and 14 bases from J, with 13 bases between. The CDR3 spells CASSLVGGDLFF. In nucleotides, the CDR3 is TGTGCCAGCAGTTTGGTGGGAGGGGACCTGTTTTTT.

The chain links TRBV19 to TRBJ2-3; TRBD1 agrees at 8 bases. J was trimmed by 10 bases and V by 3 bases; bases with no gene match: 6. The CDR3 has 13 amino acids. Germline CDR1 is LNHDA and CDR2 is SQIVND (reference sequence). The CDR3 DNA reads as TGTGCCAGTAGTATTGGGACAGGATCGGCGCAGTATTTT. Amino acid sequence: CASSIGTGSAQYF.

CDR3 nucleotides: TGTGCCAGCAGTGAACGCGGAAAGGAACTCCACTTT. Its protein product is CASSERGKELHF. This chain uses TRBV6-1 with TRBJ1-6, with D hard to call. CDR1 and CDR2 (germline): MNHNS, SASEGT. CDR3 size: 12 residues. With 2 bases removed from V and 16 bases from J, the gap between germline ends came to 12 bases.

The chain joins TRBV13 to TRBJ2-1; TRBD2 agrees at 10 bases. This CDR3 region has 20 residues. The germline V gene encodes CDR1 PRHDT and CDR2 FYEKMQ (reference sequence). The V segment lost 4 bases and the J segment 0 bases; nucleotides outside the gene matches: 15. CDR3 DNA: TGTGCCAGCAGCTACCCTAGCGGGGGCGTCTACCTCAACTCCTACAATGAGCAGTTCTTC. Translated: CASSYPSGGVYLNSYNEQFF.

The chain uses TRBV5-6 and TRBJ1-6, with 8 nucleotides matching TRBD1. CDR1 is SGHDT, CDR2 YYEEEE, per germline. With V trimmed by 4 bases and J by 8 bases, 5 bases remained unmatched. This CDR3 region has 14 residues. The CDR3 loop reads CASSPGQGYSPLHF. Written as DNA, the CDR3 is TGTGCCAGCAGCCCCGGACAGGGATATTCACCCCTCCACTTT.

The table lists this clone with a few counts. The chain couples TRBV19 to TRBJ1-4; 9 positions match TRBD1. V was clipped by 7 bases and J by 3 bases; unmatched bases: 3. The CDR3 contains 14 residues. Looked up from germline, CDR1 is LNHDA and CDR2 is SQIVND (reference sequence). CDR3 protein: CASKQGAANEKLFF. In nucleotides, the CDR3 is TGTGCCAGTAAACAGGGGGCGGCTAATGAAAAACTGTTTTTT.

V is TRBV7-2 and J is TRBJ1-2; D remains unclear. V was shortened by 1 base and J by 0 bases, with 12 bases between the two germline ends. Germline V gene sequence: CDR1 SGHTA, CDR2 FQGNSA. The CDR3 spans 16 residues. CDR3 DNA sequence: TGTGCCAGCAGCTTAGAAGGCCGGGTGGCTAACTATGGCTACACCTTC. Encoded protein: CASSLEGRVANYGYTF.

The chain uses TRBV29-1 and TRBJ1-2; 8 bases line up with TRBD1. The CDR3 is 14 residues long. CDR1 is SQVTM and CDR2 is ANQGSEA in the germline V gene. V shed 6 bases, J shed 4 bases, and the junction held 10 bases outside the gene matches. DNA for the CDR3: TGCAGCGTCCCGGGGACAGGTGGGAGCTATGGCTACACCTTC. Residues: CSVPGTGGSYGYTF.

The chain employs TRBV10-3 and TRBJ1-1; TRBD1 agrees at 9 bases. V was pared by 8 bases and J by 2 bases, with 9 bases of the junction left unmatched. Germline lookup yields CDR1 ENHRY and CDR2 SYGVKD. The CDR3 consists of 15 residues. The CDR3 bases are TGTGCCATCTCTACGGGGACAGGGCCCAACACTGAAGCTTTCTTT. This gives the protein CAISTGTGPNTEAFF.

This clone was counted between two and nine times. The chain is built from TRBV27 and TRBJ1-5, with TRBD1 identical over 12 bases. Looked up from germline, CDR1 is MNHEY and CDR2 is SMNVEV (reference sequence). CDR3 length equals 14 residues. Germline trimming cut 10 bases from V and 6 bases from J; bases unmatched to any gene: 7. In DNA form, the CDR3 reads TGTGCCAACCCGGGACAGGGGGCACGTCAGCCCCAGCATTTT. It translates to CANPGQGARQPQHF.